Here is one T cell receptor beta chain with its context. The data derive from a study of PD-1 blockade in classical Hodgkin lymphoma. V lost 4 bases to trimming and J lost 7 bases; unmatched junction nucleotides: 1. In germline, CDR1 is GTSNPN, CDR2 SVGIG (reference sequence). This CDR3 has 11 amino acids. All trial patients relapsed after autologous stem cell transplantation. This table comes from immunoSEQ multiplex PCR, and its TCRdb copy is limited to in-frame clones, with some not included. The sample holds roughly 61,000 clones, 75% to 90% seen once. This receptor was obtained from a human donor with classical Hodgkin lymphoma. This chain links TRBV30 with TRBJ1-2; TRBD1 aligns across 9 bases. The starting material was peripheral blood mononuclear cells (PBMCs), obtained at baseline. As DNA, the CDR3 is TGTGCCTGGACGACAGGGGGTGGCTACACCTTC. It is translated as CAWTTGGGYTF.